Below, 21 T cell receptor beta chains from the same sample are listed, as sequenced in a study of blood T cell repertoires in COVID-19. Clones were read by immunoSEQ multiplex PCR, and TCRdb kept only the in-frame ones, dropping some. The table records tens of thousands of clones, around nine tenths of them present only once. Sequencing used peripheral blood. Source of these receptors: a man aged 55 to 70 with acute or convalescent COVID-19.

The chain uses TRBV30 and TRBJ1-1; 8 bases map to TRBD1. The CDR3 totals 14 residues. Germline values: CDR1 GTSNPN, CDR2 SVGIG (reference sequence). Losses at the gene ends were 1 base for V and 9 bases for J; bases not matched to a gene: 10. The CDR3 protein is CAWSAGGQDKKAFF. CDR3 in DNA: TGTGCCTGGAGTGCAGGGGGCCAGGACAAGAAAGCTTTCTTT. The variable domain in full, completed from reference TRBV30 and TRBJ1-1, reads SQTIHQWPATLVQPVGSPLSLECTVEGTSNPNLYWYRQAAGRGLQLLFYSVGIGQISSEVPQNLSASRPQDRQFILSSKKLLLSDSGFYLCAWSAGGQDKKAFFGQGTRLTVV.

The chain is built from TRBV18 and TRBJ2-2; a weak D match, TRBD1 (5 bases). This CDR3 is built from 16 residues. The germline V and J ends were trimmed by 0 bases and 1 base, with 9 bases remaining between them. The germline CDR1 and CDR2 sequences are KGHSH and LQKENI. The CDR3 is CASSPPERGNTGELFF. For the CDR3, the DNA is TGTGCCAGCTCACCACCGGAAAGGGGGAACACCGGGGAGCTGTTTTTT.

This rearrangement joins TRBV29-1 to TRBJ1-2; possible D gene TRBD1, 5 bases. Trimming shortened V by 4 bases and J by 4 bases, and 10 bases separated the two germline ends. Looked up from germline, CDR1 is SQVTM and CDR2 is ANQGSEA. The CDR3 runs 12 residues. CDR3 loop: CSVVDIFYGYTF. The CDR3 DNA reads TGCAGCGTTGTGGACATCTTCTATGGCTACACCTTC. Looking up the rest from reference TRBV29-1 and TRBJ1-2 gives the full variable domain: SAVISQKPSRDICQRGTSLTIQCQVDSQVTMMFWYRQQPGQSLTLIATANQGSEATYESGFVIDKFPISRPNLTFSTLTVSNMSPEDSSIYLCSVVDIFYGYTFGSGTRLTVV.

J is TRBJ1-1 and V is TRBV3-1 (or the pseudogene TRBV3-2); 9 bases line up with TRBD1. This CDR3 has 12 residues. CDR1 and CDR2 from the germline V gene are LGHDT and YNNKEL (reference sequence). V shed 5 bases, J shed 5 bases, and the junction held 0 bases outside the gene matches. CDR3 loop: CASSGQGTEAFF. DNA of the CDR3: TGTGCCAGCAGCGGACAGGGGACTGAAGCTTTCTTT.

As DNA, the CDR3 is TGTGCCAGCAGCCGGGACAGCTGGGGCACTGAAGCTTTCTTT. Its translation is CASSRDSWGTEAFF. This chain links TRBV7-9 with TRBJ1-1; 7 nucleotides line up with TRBD1. Germline trimming cut 5 bases from V and 4 bases from J; bases unmatched to any gene: 7. The length of the CDR3 is 14 residues. The germline V gene has CDR1 SEHNR and CDR2 FQNEAQ (reference sequence).

V is TRBV18 and J is TRBJ2-1; TRBD2 agrees at 15 bases. V lost 5 bases to trimming and J lost 2 bases; unmatched junction nucleotides: 1. The CDR3 is 16 residues long. The germline V gene has CDR1 KGHSH and CDR2 LQKENI. The DNA for the CDR3 is TGTGCCAGCTCAAGGACTAGCGGGGGGGCCTACAATGAGCAGTTCTTC. Translating gives CASSRTSGGAYNEQFF. Using reference TRBV18 and TRBJ2-1 for the parts outside the CDR3, the full variable domain is NAGVMQNPRHLVRRRGQEARLRCSPMKGHSHVYWYRQLPEEGLKFMVYLQKENIIDESGMPKERFSAEFPKEGPSILRIQQVVRGDSAAYFCASSRTSGGAYNEQFFGPGTRLTVL.

This rearrangement joins TRBV6-5 to TRBJ2-7; D remains ambiguous. CDR1 is MNHEY, CDR2 SVGAGI, per germline. Trimming took 5 bases from V and 4 from J, leaving 9 bases between them. This CDR3 has 12 residues. The CDR3 nucleotides read TGTGCCAGCAGTACCACTGATTACGAGCAGTACTTC. Protein product: CASSTTDYEQYF.

CDR3 coding DNA: TGTGCCAGCAGTGAAGATCCGCAGGTCACCACTGAAGCTTTCTTT. Residues: CASSEDPQVTTEAFF. The rearrangement links TRBV6-1 to TRBJ1-1; D is ambiguous. Trimming stripped 1 base from V and 4 bases from J, with 13 bases between. There are 15 residues in the CDR3. The germline V gene encodes CDR1 MNHNS and CDR2 SASEGT.

The chain employs TRBV3-1 (or the pseudogene TRBV3-2) and TRBJ2-5; tentatively, D is TRBD2 (6 bases). V gave up 4 bases and J gave up 7 bases, with 16 bases separating them. Germline V gene lookup returns CDR1 LGHDT and CDR2 YNNKEL (reference sequence). The CDR3 consists of 14 residues. CDR3 DNA: TGTGCCAGCAGCCCCAGCTGGGGGGAAGGGACCCAGTACTTC. As protein: CASSPSWGEGTQYF.

The genes are TRBV25-1 and TRBJ1-2; 9 bases line up with TRBD1. Trimming removed 3 bases from V and 4 bases from J; junction bases left unmatched: 3. There are 14 residues in the CDR3. The V gene's germline CDR1 is MGHDK and CDR2 SYGVNS. This CDR3 reads CASSETGGSYGYTF. CDR3 DNA sequence: TGTGCCAGCAGTGAGACAGGGGGATCCTATGGCTACACCTTC.

This chain joins TRBV9 and TRBJ2-2, with D perhaps matching TRBD2 (5 bases). This CDR3 has 17 amino acids. V shed 0 bases and J shed 3 bases, with 15 bases lying between them. Per the germline V gene, CDR1 is SGDLS and CDR2 is YYNGEE. CDR3 loop: CASSVARLAVDTGELFF. CDR3 sequence (DNA): TGTGCCAGCAGCGTAGCTAGGCTAGCTGTGGACACCGGGGAGCTGTTTTTT.

V and J are TRBV30 and TRBJ1-1; D gene uncertain. Germline V gene sequence: CDR1 GTSNPN, CDR2 SVGIG (reference sequence). The CDR3 loop spans 13 amino acids. V was cut by 0 bases and J by 8 bases, with 13 bases left in between. The CDR3 reads CAWSVSTGREAFF. Written as DNA, the CDR3 is TGTGCCTGGAGTGTATCAACTGGCAGGGAAGCTTTCTTT.

This sequence joins TRBV5-4 and TRBJ1-6, with D possibly matching TRBD1 (5 bases). V was pared by 3 bases and J by 7 bases, with 17 bases between. Germline CDR1 is SGHNT and CDR2 is YYREEE (reference sequence). The CDR3 has 16 amino acids. The CDR3 coding sequence is TGTGCCAGCAGCTCCCAACCCGGGGGTTCAAATTCACCCCTCCACTTT. Residues: CASSSQPGGSNSPLHF.

This clone was detected once. V and J are TRBV6-2 or TRBV6-3 and TRBJ2-3, with 13 positions matching TRBD2. CDR3 size: 16 residues. The V and J ends lost 2 bases and 3 bases, in that order; junction bases with no gene match: 2. Germline-derived CDR1 and CDR2 are MNHEY and SVGEGT. The CDR3 nucleotides are TGTGCCAGCAGTTACGTGGGACTAGCGGGGACAGATACGCAGTATTTT. Translated, it gives CASSYVGLAGTDTQYF.

A single count supports this clone. The chain links TRBV9 to TRBJ1-6; no clear D. The CDR3 loop spans 17 amino acids. V lost 0 bases and J 0 bases, leaving 10 bases between the germline ends. Germline V lookup: CDR1 SGDLS, CDR2 YYNGEE. The chain's CDR3 is CASSVEEGSSYNSPLHF. CDR3 coding DNA: TGTGCCAGCAGCGTAGAAGAAGGGAGCTCCTATAATTCACCCCTCCACTTT.

The chain employs TRBV10-3 and TRBJ2-2; a weak D match, TRBD1 (6 bases). This CDR3 contains 13 residues. The V gene lost 10 bases and the J gene lost 5 bases, with 14 bases spanning the gap. The V gene's germline CDR1 is ENHRY and CDR2 SYGVKD. CDR3 in amino acids: CATLGGRTGELFF. In nucleotides, the CDR3 is TGTGCCACCCTTGGGGGCAGGACCGGGGAGCTGTTTTTT.

The gene calls are TRBV27 and TRBJ2-7; D is possibly TRBD2 (6 bases). Germline V lookup: CDR1 MNHEY, CDR2 SMNVEV (reference sequence). CDR3 length: 15 residues. Trimming removed 6 bases from V and 2 bases from J, with 17 bases in between. DNA for the CDR3: TGTGCCAGCAGCGCTCCGGGGCGGGGTACCTACGAGCAGTACTTC. Translated: CASSAPGRGTYEQYF.

This clone was observed a single time. V gene TRBV20-1 combines with J gene TRBJ1-1; unclear D gene. This CDR3 has 10 residues. The V gene's germline CDR1 is DFQATT and CDR2 SNEGSKA (reference sequence). The CDR3 loop reads CHPGLTEAFF. The CDR3 DNA is TGCCATCCAGGCCTCACTGAAGCTTTCTTT.

V is TRBV4-1 and J is TRBJ1-1; 9 bases line up with TRBD1. CDR1 is MGHRA, CDR2 YSYEKL, per germline. V was clipped by 4 bases and J by 2 bases; unmatched bases: 8. The CDR3 runs to 16 residues. The chain's CDR3 is CASSLSRTGVNTEAFF. Written as DNA, the CDR3 is TGCGCCAGCAGCCTTTCCAGGACAGGGGTAAACACTGAAGCTTTCTTT.

The chain carries TRBV7-8 and TRBJ1-4, with D unclear. This CDR3 contains 14 residues. CDR1 and CDR2 (germline): SGHVS, FQNEAQ. V lost 5 bases and J 7 bases, leaving 14 bases between the germline ends. CDR3 sequence: CASSPGSRPEKLFF. CDR3 in DNA: TGTGCCAGCAGCCCCGGGTCACGCCCTGAAAAACTGTTTTTT.

This rearrangement joins TRBV19 to TRBJ1-4, with 7 bases lining up with TRBD1. The CDR3 covers 15 residues. Germline V gives CDR1 LNHDA, CDR2 SQIVND (reference sequence). V shed 5 bases and J 8 bases; nucleotides not matched to a gene: 11. The CDR3 nucleotides are TGTGCCAGTAGTCGACAGGGTCGGTCGGTCGAAAAACTGTTTTTT. This translates into CASSRQGRSVEKLFF.